This TCR beta chain was sequenced for a study of OX40 agonist ivuxolimab in advanced cancers. In the study overall: Ivuxolimab, an agonistic anti-OX40 (CD134) antibody, was given to patients. The dose of intravenous ivuxolimab that patients received every 2 weeks ranged from 0.01 to 10 mg/kg. Regarding the study as a whole: Among T cells, CD8+ cells averaged more expanded clones than CD4+ cells.

V was pared by 0 bases and J by 11 bases, with 8 bases between. Germline lookup yields CDR1 SGHDN and CDR2 FVKESK. This CDR3 contains 12 residues. As to this clone: What it binds is not known.

Sequenced by immunoSEQ multiplex PCR; TCRdb stores in-frame clones only, minus some. The table records more than 50,000 clones, over 80% of them present only once. The sequence came from an adult with an advanced solid tumor such as melanoma, head and neck, liver or kidney cancer. The sample consisted of CD4+ or CD8+ T cells sorted from blood, taken in a trial of the OX40 agonist ivuxolimab. J is TRBJ2-1 and V is TRBV14; possible D gene TRBD2, 5 bases. DNA for the CDR3: TGTGCCAGCAGCCAAGAGTGGGAGCAGCAGTTCTTC. This gives the protein CASSQEWEQQFF.